This entry lists 9 T cell receptor beta chains sequenced from one sample in a study of T-cell memory formation after mild COVID-19. MiXCR, run by TCRdb on the 5' RACE reads, gives a single entry per CDR3 protein. The table shows approximately 570,000 distinct CDR3 sequences, with about a sixth occurring only once. The sample comprised PBMCs or a T cell subset sorted from them (not recorded which). The receptors were sampled from an adult woman who had mild COVID-19 (a few samples of this study predate the infection). Cell type and time point are not known.

This clonotype occurred many times. The genes are TRBV20-1 and TRBJ2-1, with 9 bases lining up with TRBD2. Germline CDR1 is DFQATT and CDR2 is SNEGSKA (reference sequence). This CDR3 is built from 14 residues. Trimming cost V 3 bases and J 8 bases; bases outside gene matches: 8. The DNA for the CDR3 is TGCAGTGCTAGGGTTAGCGGGAGAAAAGATGAGCAGTTCTTC. It encodes CSARVSGRKDEQFF.

As regards this clonotype: One end of the junction fails to match germline, which may point to a read error. The chain has TRBV7-2 and TRBJ2-1, with 10 bases identical to TRBD1. The CDR3 spans 15 residues. Germline V gene sequence: CDR1 SGHTA, CDR2 FQGNSA. DNA for the CDR3: TGTGCCAGCAGCGCAGAGACAGGGGGCCTCAATCAGCAGTTCTTC. This encodes CASSAETGGLNQQFF.

This rearrangement joins TRBV30 to TRBJ1-1; no clear D gene. The V end lost 2 bases, the J end lost 1 base, and 5 bases lay between the germline ends. This CDR3 is built from 12 residues. The germline CDR1 and CDR2 sequences are GTSNPN and SVGIG (reference sequence). As DNA, the CDR3 is TGTGCCTGGAGTCCCCAGAACACTGAAGCTTTCTTT. Protein sequence: CAWSPQNTEAFF.

The V call is TRBV10-3, the J call TRBJ2-2, with 7 bases that match TRBD1. The CDR3 is 16 residues long. CDR1 and CDR2 from the germline V gene are ENHRY and SYGVKD. The ends lost 2 bases at V and 4 bases at J; junction bases unmatched: 7. CDR3 residues: CAISEPGTVATGELFF. The CDR3 DNA reads as TGTGCCATCAGTGAGCCCGGGACAGTTGCCACCGGGGAGCTGTTTTTT.

This chain joins TRBV7-2 and TRBJ1-1; D is uncertain. Trimming cost V 8 bases and J 1 base, with 11 bases left between them. CDR3 length: 13 amino acids. Germline V gene data show CDR1 as SGHTA and CDR2 as FQGNSA. In DNA form, the CDR3 reads TGTGCCAGCGGACCGACTAAGAACACTGAAGCTTTCTTT. Encoded protein: CASGPTKNTEAFF.

The chain links TRBV11-2 to TRBJ2-2; 7 bases fit TRBD1. CDR3 length: 14 amino acids. The germline V gene has CDR1 SGHAT and CDR2 FQNNGV. Unmatched junction bases numbered 0, after V lost 5 bases and J lost 0 bases. This CDR3 is CASSGTANTGELFF. The CDR3 region has the DNA TGTGCCAGCAGCGGGACAGCGAACACCGGGGAGCTGTTTTTT.

This clonotype was seen more than once but under ten times. J is TRBJ2-4 and V is TRBV19; D is unresolved. The V end was cut by 4 bases, the J end by 2 bases, with 6 bases between. The CDR3 is 13 amino acids. The germline V gene encodes CDR1 LNHDA and CDR2 SQIVND (reference sequence). As DNA, the CDR3 is TGTGCCAGTAGTAAGGGTCCCAAAAACATTCAGTACTTC. Translation: CASSKGPKNIQYF. The variable domain in full, completed from reference TRBV19 and TRBJ2-4, reads DGGITQSPKYLFRKEGQNVTLSCEQNLNHDAMYWYRQDPGQGLRLIYYSQIVNDFQKGDIAEGYSVSREKKESFPLTVTSAQKNPTAFYLCASSKGPKNIQYFGAGTRLSVL.

This clonotype was counted between two and nine times. The CDR3 sequence is CATSARGETEAFF. The DNA for the CDR3 is TGTGCCACCAGCGCACGGGGAGAAACTGAAGCTTTCTTT. The chain employs TRBV15 and TRBJ1-1; D is unresolved. The CDR3 sequence is 13 residues long. Germline values: CDR1 LNHNV, CDR2 YYDKDF (reference sequence). Trimming removed 5 bases from V and 5 bases from J, with 12 bases in between.

Only a few counts were recorded for this clonotype. The CDR3 reads CASSQDLKGYTF. The CDR3 nucleotides read TGCGCCAGCAGCCAAGATTTAAAGGGCTACACCTTC. J is TRBJ1-2 and V is TRBV4-1; D gene unclear. Germline V lookup: CDR1 MGHRA, CDR2 YSYEKL. The CDR3 length is 12 residues. V lost 0 bases to trimming and J lost 8 bases, with 7 bases between them.